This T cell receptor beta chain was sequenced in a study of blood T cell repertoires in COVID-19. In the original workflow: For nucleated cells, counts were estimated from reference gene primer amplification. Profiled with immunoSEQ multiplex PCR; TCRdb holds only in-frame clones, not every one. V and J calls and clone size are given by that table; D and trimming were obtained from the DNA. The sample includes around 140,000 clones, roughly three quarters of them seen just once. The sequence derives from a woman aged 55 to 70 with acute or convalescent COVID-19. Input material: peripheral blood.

In DNA, the CDR3 is TGTGCCAGCAGTTACTTCATAACAGGGAACTACAATGAGCAGTTCTTC. Its translation: CASSYFITGNYNEQFF. The rearrangement joins TRBV6-5 to TRBJ2-1; TRBD1 is a possible D gene (6 bases). This CDR3 is 16 amino acids long. Between the trimmed V and J ends, which lost 1 base and 3 bases, there was a span of 13 bases. Germline V lookup: CDR1 MNHEY, CDR2 SVGAGI.